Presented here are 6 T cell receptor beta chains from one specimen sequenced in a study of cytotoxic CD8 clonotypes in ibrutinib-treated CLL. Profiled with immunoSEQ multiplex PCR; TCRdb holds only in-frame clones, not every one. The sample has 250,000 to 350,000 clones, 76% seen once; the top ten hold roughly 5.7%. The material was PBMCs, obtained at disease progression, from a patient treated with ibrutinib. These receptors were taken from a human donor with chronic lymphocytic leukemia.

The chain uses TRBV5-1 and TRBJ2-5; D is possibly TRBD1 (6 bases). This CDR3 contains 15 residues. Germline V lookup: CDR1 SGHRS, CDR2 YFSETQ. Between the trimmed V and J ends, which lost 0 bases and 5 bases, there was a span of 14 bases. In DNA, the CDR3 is TGCGCCAGCAGCTTGGAGGGGGTAGCCAGTGAGACCCAGTACTTC. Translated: CASSLEGVASETQYF.

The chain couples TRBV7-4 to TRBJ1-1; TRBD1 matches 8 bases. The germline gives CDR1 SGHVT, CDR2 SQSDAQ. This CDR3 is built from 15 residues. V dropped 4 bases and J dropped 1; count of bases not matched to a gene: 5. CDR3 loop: CASSCRTGRNTEAFF. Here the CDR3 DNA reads TGTGCCAGCAGCTGCCGGACAGGGAGGAACACTGAAGCTTTCTTT.

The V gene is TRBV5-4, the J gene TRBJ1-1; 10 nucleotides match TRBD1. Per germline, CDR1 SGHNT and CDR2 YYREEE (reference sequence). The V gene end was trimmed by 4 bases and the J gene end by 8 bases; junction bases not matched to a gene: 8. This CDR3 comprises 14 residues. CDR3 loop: CASSIRQGAPEAFF. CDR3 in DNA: TGTGCCAGCAGCATAAGACAGGGGGCGCCGGAAGCTTTCTTT.

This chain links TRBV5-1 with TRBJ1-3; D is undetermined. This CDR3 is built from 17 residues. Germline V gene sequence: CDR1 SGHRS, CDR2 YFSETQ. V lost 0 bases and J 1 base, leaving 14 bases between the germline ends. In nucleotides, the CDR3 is TGCGCCAGCAGCTTGGGGATAAATTTGGGTTCTGGAAACACCATATATTTT. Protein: CASSLGINLGSGNTIYF. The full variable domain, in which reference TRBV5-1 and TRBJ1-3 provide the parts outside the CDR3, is KAGVTQTPRYLIKTRGQQVTLSCSPISGHRSVSWYQQTPGQGLQFLFEYFSETQRNKGNFPGRFSGRQFSNSRSEMNVSTLELGDSALYLCASSLGINLGSGNTIYFGEGSWLTVV.

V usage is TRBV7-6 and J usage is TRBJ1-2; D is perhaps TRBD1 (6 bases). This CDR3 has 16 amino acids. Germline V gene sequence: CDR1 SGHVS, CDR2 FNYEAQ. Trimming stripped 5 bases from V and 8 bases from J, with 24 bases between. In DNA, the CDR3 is TGTGCCAGCAGCCTTGGGGCAGGCCAGGGGCTTGGCGGCTACACCTTC. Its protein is CASSLGAGQGLGGYTF.

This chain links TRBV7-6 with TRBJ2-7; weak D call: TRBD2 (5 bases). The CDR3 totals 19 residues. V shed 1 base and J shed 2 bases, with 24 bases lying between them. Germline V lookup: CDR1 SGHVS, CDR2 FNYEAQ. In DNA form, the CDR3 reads TGTGCCAGCAGCTTAGGGTGGGCGGGCTCGTTTACGAGAACCTACGAGCAGTACTTC. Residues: CASSLGWAGSFTRTYEQYF.